This T cell receptor (beta chain) was profiled in a study of shared clonotypes between healthy human individuals. Study-wide results and caveats: Sorted-subset sequencing was shown by rarefaction to be incomplete despite large depth.

Several immunoSEQ plates held equal portions of the genomic DNA taken from each subset. Profiled with immunoSEQ multiplex PCR; TCRdb holds only in-frame clones, not every one. The repertoire holds 2 million to 2.5 million clones, with roughly 95% as singletons. CDR1 and CDR2 (germline): KGHSH, LQKENI. The CDR3 spans 12 residues. The V end lost 3 bases, the J end lost 4 bases, and 7 bases lay between the germline ends. This clone occurred a few times. Its cognate antigen is unknown. Other DNA sequences in this sample translate to the same CDR3. Naive CD4+ cells were CD45RA-selected; the remaining cells were memory.

The rearrangement uses TRBV18 and TRBJ2-7, with D possibly TRBD1 on 5 matching bases. The sequencing input was naive CD4+ T cells sorted from blood. The subset: CD45RA+ positively selected. This sequence originates from a man in his late teens or twenties in good health. The CDR3 here is CASSPTGYEQYF. CDR3 nucleotide sequence: TGTGCCAGCTCACCTACAGGATACGAGCAGTACTTC.